The 10 T cell receptor beta chains listed next were all sequenced from one sample in a study of T cell repertoires in cytomegalovirus infection. These receptors' targets are unknown. TCRdb used MiXCR to reprocess the reads, holding one entry per CDR3 protein. Here the sample spans around 310,000 distinct CDR3 sequences, roughly 28% being singletons. The sample here was cultured PBMCs, taken from culture after CMV antigen stimulation. The origin of the receptors is a human donor in good health (CMV status not recorded). Some clones in this sample may be carry-over from other donors' samples.

The table lists this clonotype with a few counts. V is TRBV19 and J is TRBJ2-3, with 11 nucleotides matching TRBD2. V lost 8 bases, J lost 6 bases, and 10 bases stayed unmatched. The germline CDR1 and CDR2 sequences are LNHDA and SQIVND (reference sequence). This CDR3 has 15 residues. This CDR3 is CASALAGGTWDTQYF. CDR3 DNA: TGTGCCAGTGCCCTAGCGGGGGGCACTTGGGATACGCAGTATTTT.

The chain employs TRBV12-3 or TRBV12-4 and TRBJ1-3; D is unclear. CDR3 length equals 15 residues. The V gene lost 7 bases and the J gene lost 0 bases, with 13 bases spanning the gap. The CDR3 protein is CASNHRRLSGNTIYF. DNA of the CDR3: TGTGCCAGCAACCATAGAAGACTCTCTGGAAACACCATATATTTT.

The chain has TRBV7-8 and TRBJ2-3; D remains unclear. Trimming stripped 2 bases from V and 0 bases from J, with 9 bases between. Germline CDR1 is SGHVS and CDR2 is FQNEAQ. This CDR3 is 15 amino acids long. Here the CDR3 reads CASSLPRWSTDTQYF. CDR3 in DNA: TGTGCCAGCAGCTTACCGAGGTGGAGCACAGATACGCAGTATTTT.

This clonotype turned up a few times. The chain is built from TRBV7-6 and TRBJ2-5, with TRBD1 identical over 7 bases. The CDR3 extends over 14 amino acids. V shed 1 base and J 7 bases; nucleotides not matched to a gene: 6. CDR1 is SGHVS and CDR2 is FNYEAQ in the germline V gene. The CDR3 spells CASSLEWSGGTQYF. In DNA form, the CDR3 reads TGTGCCAGCAGCTTAGAATGGTCAGGGGGGACCCAGTACTTC.

V usage is TRBV12-3 or TRBV12-4 and J usage is TRBJ1-1; TRBD1 is a possible D gene (5 bases). Trimming removed 5 bases from V and 5 bases from J, with 12 bases in between. The CDR3 totals 13 residues. CDR3: CASSRQFGTEAFF. The CDR3 bases are TGTGCCAGCAGTCGACAGTTCGGTACTGAAGCTTTCTTT.

This clonotype has only a few counts. CDR3 nucleotide sequence: TGTGCCAGCAGCTTAACACTAGCGGGGAGGGGCTCCTACGAGCAGTACTTC. This translates into CASSLTLAGRGSYEQYF. This chain joins TRBV11-1 and TRBJ2-7, with 10 nucleotides matching TRBD2. The V segment lost 2 bases and the J segment 0 bases; nucleotides outside the gene matches: 7. The CDR3 is made up of 17 amino acids. Germline lookup yields CDR1 SGHAT and CDR2 FQDESV (reference sequence).

This chain links TRBV11-2 with TRBJ1-2, with D perhaps matching TRBD1 (6 bases). The CDR3 spans 14 residues. Germline lookup yields CDR1 SGHAT and CDR2 FQNNGV. Trimming cost V 2 bases and J 3 bases, with 10 bases left between them. The CDR3 is CASSLQQGYYGYTF. The CDR3 region has the DNA TGTGCCAGCAGCTTACAACAGGGTTACTATGGCTACACCTTC.

The V call is TRBV5-1, the J call TRBJ2-7; 8 bases map to TRBD1. The trim removed 8 bases at V and 0 bases at J, leaving 10 bases unmatched. The V gene's germline CDR1 is SGHRS and CDR2 YFSETQ. This CDR3 spans 15 amino acids. Here the CDR3 reads CASKKTGQASYEQYF. The CDR3 DNA follows: TGCGCCAGTAAAAAAACGGGACAGGCCTCCTACGAGCAGTACTTC.

This rearrangement joins TRBV19 to TRBJ2-5; D unclear. The germline V and J ends were trimmed by 0 bases and 2 bases, with 10 bases remaining between them. The V gene's germline CDR1 is LNHDA and CDR2 SQIVND (reference sequence). The CDR3 totals 15 residues. Written as DNA, the CDR3 is TGTGCCAGTAGTATAGATCGCGAGCGACAAGAGACCCAGTACTTC. Residues: CASSIDRERQETQYF.

This clonotype has a handful of counts. The chain combines TRBV28 with TRBJ1-2; the D is unclear. Germline CDR1 reads MDHEN; CDR2 reads SYDVKM. This CDR3 region has 12 residues. The germline V and J ends were trimmed by 2 bases and 7 bases, with 8 bases remaining between them. CDR3 loop: CASSLSRIGYTF. CDR3 bases: TGTGCCAGCAGTTTAAGTAGGATTGGCTACACCTTC.